The 32 T cell receptor beta chains in this list originate from one sample, sequenced in a study of cytomegalovirus exposure and HLA in healthy donors. TCRdb's table, derived via immunoSEQ multiplex PCR, lists solely in-frame clones and lacks some. The sample records under 400,000 clones, 88% being singletons. What was sequenced was PBMCs. These receptors all come from a man aged 30-40 years in good health and CMV-seronegative.

V is TRBV10-1 and J is TRBJ2-3; TRBD2 matches at 7 bases. This CDR3 contains 12 residues. CDR1 is WNHNN and CDR2 is SYGVQD in the germline V gene (reference sequence). The ends lost 3 bases at V and 12 bases at J; junction bases unmatched: 6. CDR3 DNA: TGCGCCAGCAGTGACCCGGGAGGATCTCAGTATTTT. This sequence encodes CASSDPGGSQYF.

The chain uses TRBV18 and TRBJ1-1, with D tentatively TRBD1 (6 bases). The CDR3 runs to 13 residues. The germline V and J ends were trimmed by 2 bases and 6 bases, with 10 bases remaining between them. Per the germline V gene, CDR1 is KGHSH and CDR2 is LQKENI. The CDR3 reads CASSPGGSAEAFF. CDR3 coding DNA: TGTGCCAGCTCACCAGGGGGCAGCGCTGAAGCTTTCTTT.

The chain combines TRBV7-9 with TRBJ2-5; 7 nucleotides match TRBD2. The CDR3 has 15 amino acids. CDR1 SEHNR and CDR2 FQNEAQ come from the germline V gene (reference sequence). The J segment lost 2 bases and the V segment lost 5 bases, leaving 8 bases of the junction unmatched. The CDR3 reads CASSPGLVIQETQYF. CDR3 DNA: TGTGCCAGCAGCCCAGGACTAGTGATTCAAGAGACCCAGTACTTC.

The chain joins TRBV5-1 to TRBJ1-2; D remains unclear. Germline V gene sequence: CDR1 SGHRS, CDR2 YFSETQ. V dropped 0 bases and J dropped 8 bases, with 11 bases sitting between them. The CDR3 totals 13 residues. This CDR3 reads CASSLEGEVGYTF. The CDR3 DNA sequence: TGCGCCAGCAGCTTGGAGGGAGAGGTGGGCTACACCTTC.

The chain is built from TRBV4-1 and TRBJ2-1, with 11 positions matching TRBD2. The CDR3 is made up of 17 amino acids. CDR1 and CDR2 from the germline V gene are MGHRA and YSYEKL. V gave up 0 bases and J gave up 4 bases; unmatched junction bases: 5. The CDR3 DNA follows: TGCGCCAGCAGCCAAGAGCCGGGACTAGCGGAATACAATGAGCAGTTCTTC. Translating gives CASSQEPGLAEYNEQFF.

The V gene is TRBV6-1, the J gene TRBJ2-7, with D perhaps matching TRBD1 (5 bases). The V end was cut by 0 bases, the J end by 5 bases, with 14 bases between. The CDR3 contains 15 residues. Germline V gene data show CDR1 as MNHNS and CDR2 as SASEGT. In DNA, the CDR3 is TGTGCCAGCAGTGAAGCGATTGGGGCCGCCCACGAGCAGTACTTC. Translated: CASSEAIGAAHEQYF.

V is TRBV2 and J is TRBJ1-5; a possible D gene is TRBD1 (5 bases). Looked up from germline, CDR1 is SNHLY and CDR2 is FYNNEI. The CDR3 has 14 residues. Trimming stripped 2 bases from V and 7 bases from J, with 12 bases between. This CDR3 reads CASSENGRGQPQHF. The DNA for the CDR3 is TGTGCCAGCAGTGAAAACGGGAGGGGACAGCCCCAGCATTTT.

The chain carries TRBV27 and TRBJ1-2; D call uncertain. From germline, CDR1 is MNHEY and CDR2 SMNVEV (reference sequence). V lost 6 bases and J 3 bases, leaving 8 bases between the germline ends. This CDR3 spans 12 amino acids. Here the CDR3 DNA reads TGTGCCAGCAGGCGGGAGGACTATGGCTACACCTTC. Translating gives CASRREDYGYTF.

This clone has a handful of counts. The V gene is TRBV7-9, the J gene TRBJ1-1, with no clear D. The CDR3 is made up of 13 amino acids. Germline CDR1 SEHNR, CDR2 FQNEAQ (reference sequence). V lost 2 bases, J lost 7 bases, and 11 bases lay in between. DNA of the CDR3: TGTGCCAGCAGCTTAATGGGGAGCCATGAAGCTTTCTTT. Protein product: CASSLMGSHEAFF.

The rearrangement joins TRBV19 to TRBJ2-1; 8 bases are shared with TRBD1. Trimming at V came to 7 bases and at J to 3 bases, leaving 8 bases not matched to a gene. Looked up from germline, CDR1 is LNHDA and CDR2 is SQIVND (reference sequence). The CDR3 runs to 15 residues. The CDR3 bases are TGTGCCAGTATCCTCGGACAGGGCGGCTACAATGAGCAGTTCTTC. It is translated as CASILGQGGYNEQFF.

The chain has TRBV29-1 and TRBJ2-7; unclear D gene. Germline-derived CDR1 and CDR2 are SQVTM and ANQGSEA. V was cut by 5 bases and J by 4 bases, with 12 bases left in between. The CDR3 spans 12 residues. CDR3 nucleotides: TGCAGCGTTCGAAAGGCGGATTACGAGCAGTACTTC. Translating it yields CSVRKADYEQYF.

The rearrangement links TRBV5-6 to TRBJ1-5; D uncertain. The CDR3 has 15 residues. Germline V gives CDR1 SGHDT, CDR2 YYEEEE. Trimming pared 1 base from V and 0 bases from J, leaving 8 bases between. CDR3 amino acids: CASSLTEDSNQPQHF. The CDR3, as DNA: TGTGCCAGCAGCTTGACCGAGGATAGCAATCAGCCCCAGCATTTT.

The rearrangement uses TRBV5-1 and TRBJ2-2, with TRBD2 matching 8 bases. The ends lost 1 base at V and 6 bases at J; junction bases unmatched: 5. The germline gives CDR1 SGHRS, CDR2 YFSETQ. The length of the CDR3 is 15 residues. The CDR3 DNA follows: TGCGCCAGCAGCTTGAGGAGCGGGGGATCCGGGGAGCTGTTTTTT. Its translation is CASSLRSGGSGELFF.

V gene TRBV5-1 combines with J gene TRBJ1-1, with 7 positions matching TRBD1. The V gene's germline CDR1 is SGHRS and CDR2 YFSETQ. Trimming at V came to 4 bases and at J to 2 bases, leaving 8 bases not matched to a gene. The length of the CDR3 is 15 residues. Written as DNA, the CDR3 is TGCGCCAGCAGCCAAACCAGGGGGATAAACACTGAAGCTTTCTTT. It translates to CASSQTRGINTEAFF.

V gene TRBV5-8 combines with J gene TRBJ1-2; D is perhaps TRBD1 (6 bases). Germline V gives CDR1 SGHTS, CDR2 YDEGEE. CDR3 length: 15 amino acids. Trimming removed 0 bases at V and 2 bases at J, with 11 bases between. The CDR3: CASSLGTVQNYGYTF. Here the CDR3 DNA reads TGTGCCAGCAGCTTGGGGACAGTCCAGAACTATGGCTACACCTTC. The whole variable domain, filled in from reference TRBV5-8 and TRBJ1-2, reads EAGVTQSPTHLIKTRGQQATLRCSPISGHTSVYWYQQALGLGLQFLLWYDEGEERNRGNFPPRFSGRQFPNYSSELNVNALELEDSALYLCASSLGTVQNYGYTFGSGTRLTVV.

The V call is TRBV6-5, the J call TRBJ1-2; D unresolved. CDR1 is MNHEY, CDR2 SVGAGI, per germline. The CDR3 length is 15 residues. V was clipped by 5 bases and J by 0 bases, with 13 bases between them. The DNA for the CDR3 is TGTGCCAGCAGTCCCAGAGGCGTTCCTAACTATGGCTACACCTTC. This translates into CASSPRGVPNYGYTF.

This rearrangement joins TRBV5-6 to TRBJ2-1; 12 nucleotides align to TRBD2. The CDR3 sequence is 15 residues long. Germline assignment: CDR1 SGHDT and CDR2 YYEEEE. Germline trimming cut 0 bases from V and 13 bases from J; bases unmatched to any gene: 8. The CDR3 sequence is CASSLELAGGQQQFF. As DNA, the CDR3 is TGTGCCAGCAGCTTGGAGCTAGCGGGGGGGCAGCAACAGTTCTTC.

CDR3 DNA: TGTGCCAGCAGTGATCCGGGAAAGGGGGACACTGAAGCTTTCTTT. Amino acid sequence: CASSDPGKGDTEAFF. This sequence joins TRBV25-1 and TRBJ1-1; a weak D match, TRBD1 (6 bases). CDR3 size: 15 residues. CDR1 and CDR2 (germline): MGHDK, SYGVNS. V was trimmed by 3 bases and J by 3 bases, leaving 14 bases between them.

The CDR3 sequence: CASSYVTTNYGYTF. The DNA of the CDR3 is TGTGCCAGCAGCTACGTCACCACAAACTATGGCTACACCTTC. The chain links TRBV7-9 to TRBJ1-2; D unclear. V dropped 4 bases and J dropped 2 bases, with 11 bases sitting between them. The germline V gene has CDR1 SEHNR and CDR2 FQNEAQ (reference sequence). The CDR3 has 14 amino acids.

This clone was seen more than once but under ten times. The J gene is TRBJ2-2, the V gene TRBV6-6, with 8 bases aligning to TRBD2. The CDR3 has 16 residues. V was clipped by 5 bases and J by 2 bases; unmatched bases: 7. Germline CDR1 reads MNHNY; CDR2 reads SVGAGI (reference sequence). The CDR3 region is CASSKQLAANTGELFF. The DNA for the CDR3 is TGTGCCAGCAGTAAGCAACTAGCGGCCAACACCGGGGAGCTGTTTTTT.

The J gene is TRBJ2-2, the V gene TRBV18, with TRBD1 identical over 7 bases. Germline V gene sequence: CDR1 KGHSH, CDR2 LQKENI. The junction had 4 bases not matched to a gene; V was cut back by 8 bases and J by 4 bases. The CDR3 runs 13 residues. In DNA, the CDR3 is TGTGCCAGCCACCGGGACAGCACCGGGGAGCTGTTTTTT. This translates into CASHRDSTGELFF.

This sequence joins TRBV5-6 and TRBJ1-2; tentative D call: TRBD1 (5 bases). The CDR3 has 14 residues. Trimming removed 2 bases from V and 4 bases from J, with 12 bases in between. Germline values: CDR1 SGHDT, CDR2 YYEEEE. As DNA, the CDR3 is TGTGCCAGCAGCTTTCGCAGGGCCGGCTATGGCTACACCTTC. Protein: CASSFRRAGYGYTF. The variable domain in full, with the rest retrieved from reference TRBV5-6 and TRBJ1-2, is DAGVTQSPTHLIKTRGQQVTLRCSPKSGHDTVSWYQQALGQGPQFIFQYYEEEERQRGNFPDRFSGHQFPNYSSELNVNALLLGDSALYLCASSFRRAGYGYTFGSGTRLTVV.

V and J are TRBV7-2 and TRBJ1-5, with 7 nucleotides matching TRBD1. The CDR3 loop spans 15 amino acids. J lost 2 bases, V lost 2 bases, and 3 bases had no gene match. In germline, CDR1 is SGHTA, CDR2 FQGNSA. CDR3 in amino acids: CASSLRQGGNQPQHF. The CDR3 region has the DNA TGTGCCAGCAGCTTAAGACAGGGTGGCAATCAGCCCCAGCATTTT.

The V gene is TRBV18, the J gene TRBJ1-5; 7 nucleotides align to TRBD1. The CDR3 has 15 amino acids. Germline CDR1 and CDR2: KGHSH and LQKENI. With V trimmed by 2 bases and J by 3 bases, 4 bases remained unmatched. CDR3 nucleotides: TGTGCCAGCTCACCATACGAGGGGGCCAATCAGCCCCAGCATTTT. It specifies CASSPYEGANQPQHF.

V and J are TRBV27 and TRBJ1-1; 10 bases agree with TRBD1. Germline CDR1 and CDR2: MNHEY and SMNVEV (reference sequence). V shed 7 bases and J 7 bases; nucleotides not matched to a gene: 9. This CDR3 contains 14 residues. The CDR3 DNA sequence: TGTGCCAGCACCCCCCGGGACAGGGGTAGTGAAGCTTTCTTT. It specifies CASTPRDRGSEAFF.

This chain links TRBV6-1 with TRBJ1-5; D remains unclear. The CDR3 runs 11 residues. Looked up from germline, CDR1 is MNHNS and CDR2 is SASEGT. Trimming left V 6 bases short and J 7 bases short, with 7 bases between. The CDR3 bases are TGTGCCAGCAGCCGAGGGCAGCCCCAGCATTTT. As protein: CASSRGQPQHF.

This chain links TRBV19 with TRBJ1-4, with 7 positions matching TRBD1. Germline assignment: CDR1 LNHDA and CDR2 SQIVND (reference sequence). The CDR3 contains 16 residues. V lost 5 bases to trimming and J lost 1 base; unmatched junction nucleotides: 7. CDR3 nucleotide sequence: TGTGCCAGTAGTTCAGAACAGGGGTTAACTAATGAAAAACTGTTTTTT. The encoded protein is CASSSEQGLTNEKLFF.

This chain joins TRBV6-1 and TRBJ1-5; D uncertain. Germline values: CDR1 MNHNS, CDR2 SASEGT. The CDR3 has 14 residues. The V end was cut by 2 bases, the J end by 5 bases, with 10 bases between. CDR3 region: CASSESSGYQPQHF. The CDR3 nucleotides read TGTGCCAGCAGTGAATCGTCAGGTTATCAGCCCCAGCATTTT.

CDR3 nucleotide sequence: TGCGCCAGCAGCCAAGACTCCGGGACAGCCACAGATACGCAGTATTTT. Protein sequence: CASSQDSGTATDTQYF. This chain links TRBV4-1 with TRBJ2-3; 7 bases align to TRBD1. From germline, CDR1 is MGHRA and CDR2 YSYEKL. This CDR3 contains 16 residues. After removal of 0 bases from V and 2 bases from J, the junction contained 5 bases not matched to a gene.

This clone has just one count. The rearrangement joins TRBV4-1 to TRBJ1-1; possible D gene TRBD1, 6 bases. The CDR3 has 16 amino acids. The ends were cut back, 4 bases at V and 0 bases at J, with 15 bases in the middle. Germline-derived CDR1 and CDR2 are MGHRA and YSYEKL. The CDR3 here is CASSPQGRRLNTEAFF. The CDR3 coding sequence is TGCGCCAGCAGCCCACAGGGACGGAGGTTGAACACTGAAGCTTTCTTT.

The V and J genes are TRBV11-2 and TRBJ1-2, with 8 bases lining up with TRBD1. Germline-derived CDR1 and CDR2 are SGHAT and FQNNGV. This CDR3 has 14 residues. Trimming removed 5 bases from V and 7 bases from J; junction bases left unmatched: 9. CDR3 sequence: CASSRGQGFSGYTF. The CDR3 nucleotides are TGTGCCAGCAGCCGAGGACAGGGCTTTAGTGGCTACACCTTC.

V is TRBV5-6 and J is TRBJ1-3, with D unresolved. CDR3 length equals 17 residues. From germline, CDR1 is SGHDT and CDR2 YYEEEE. V lost 1 base and J lost 0, with 14 bases in between. The CDR3 region is CASSLITTRVSGNTIYF. The CDR3, as DNA: TGTGCCAGCAGCTTGATAACTACGAGGGTCTCTGGAAACACCATATATTTT.